This T cell receptor beta chain was recovered during a study of shared clonotypes between healthy human individuals. Background on the study: Each donor's CD4 naive and CD4 memory cells filled three plates apiece, CD8 naive two, and CD8 memory one. General study results and limits: Naive subsets, compared against memory subsets, generally had larger estimated richness values.

The data were produced by immunoSEQ multiplex PCR, yet TCRdb's version contains in-frame clones alone and is incomplete. The sample has 2 million to 2.5 million clones, 85% to 95% seen once. Of note for this clone: The antigen is unknown.

The investigators split CD4+ cells into a CD45RA+ naive subset and a CD45RA-negative memory subset. Source material: naive CD4+ T cells sorted from blood. Described subset: CD45RA+ positively selected. This TCR derives from a man in his late teens or twenties in good health.

The CDR3 DNA reads TGCGCCAGCAGTGAGGAAGGGGGTGGCCCTAACTATGGCTACACCTTC. Translation gives CASSEEGGGPNYGYTF. The V and J genes are TRBV10-2 and TRBJ1-2, with a tentative D call TRBD1 (6 bases). Germline lookup yields CDR1 WSHSY and CDR2 SAAADI. The V end lost 2 bases, the J end lost 0 bases, and 13 bases lay between the germline ends. CDR3 size: 16 residues.